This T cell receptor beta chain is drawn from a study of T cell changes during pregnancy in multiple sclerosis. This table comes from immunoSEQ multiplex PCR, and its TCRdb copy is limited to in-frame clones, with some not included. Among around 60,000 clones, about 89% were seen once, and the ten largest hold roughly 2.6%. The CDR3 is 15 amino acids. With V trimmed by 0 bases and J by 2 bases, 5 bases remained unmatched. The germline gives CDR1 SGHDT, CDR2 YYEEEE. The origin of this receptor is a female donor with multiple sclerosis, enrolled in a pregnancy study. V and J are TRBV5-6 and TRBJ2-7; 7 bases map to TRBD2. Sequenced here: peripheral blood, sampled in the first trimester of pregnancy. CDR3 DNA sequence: TGTGCCAGCAGCTTGGTCGCTAGCGGTCCCTACGAGCAGTACTTC. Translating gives CASSLVASGPYEQYF.